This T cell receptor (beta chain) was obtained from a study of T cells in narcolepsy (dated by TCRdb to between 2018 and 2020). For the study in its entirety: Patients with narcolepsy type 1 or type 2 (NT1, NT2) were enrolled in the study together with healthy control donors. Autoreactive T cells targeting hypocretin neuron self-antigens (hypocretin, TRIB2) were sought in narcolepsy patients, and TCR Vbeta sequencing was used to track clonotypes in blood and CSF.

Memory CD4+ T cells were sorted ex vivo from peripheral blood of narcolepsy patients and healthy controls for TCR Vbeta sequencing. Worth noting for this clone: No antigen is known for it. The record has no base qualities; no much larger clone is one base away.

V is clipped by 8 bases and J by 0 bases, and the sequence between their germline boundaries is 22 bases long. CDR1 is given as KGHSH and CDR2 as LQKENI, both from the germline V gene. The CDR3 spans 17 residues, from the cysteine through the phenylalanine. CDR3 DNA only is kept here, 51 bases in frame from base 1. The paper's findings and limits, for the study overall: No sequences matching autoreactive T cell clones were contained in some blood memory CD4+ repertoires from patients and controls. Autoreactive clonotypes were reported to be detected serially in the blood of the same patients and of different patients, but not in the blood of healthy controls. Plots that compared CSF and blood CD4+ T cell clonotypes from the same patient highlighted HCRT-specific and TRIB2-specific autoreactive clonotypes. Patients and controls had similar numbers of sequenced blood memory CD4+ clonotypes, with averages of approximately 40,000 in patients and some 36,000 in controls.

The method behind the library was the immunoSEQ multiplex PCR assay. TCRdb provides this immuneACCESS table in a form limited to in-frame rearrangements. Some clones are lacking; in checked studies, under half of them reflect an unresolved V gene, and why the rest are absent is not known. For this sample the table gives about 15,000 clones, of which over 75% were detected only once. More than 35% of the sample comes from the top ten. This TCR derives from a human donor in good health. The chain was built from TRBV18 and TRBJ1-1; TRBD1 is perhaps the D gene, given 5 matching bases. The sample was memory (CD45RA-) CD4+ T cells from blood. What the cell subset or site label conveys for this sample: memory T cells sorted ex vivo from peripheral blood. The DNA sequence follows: TGTGCCAGCAATTTCATTAATGGGGGGATCATGAACACTGAAGCTTTCTTT. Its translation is CASNFINGGIMNTEAFF.